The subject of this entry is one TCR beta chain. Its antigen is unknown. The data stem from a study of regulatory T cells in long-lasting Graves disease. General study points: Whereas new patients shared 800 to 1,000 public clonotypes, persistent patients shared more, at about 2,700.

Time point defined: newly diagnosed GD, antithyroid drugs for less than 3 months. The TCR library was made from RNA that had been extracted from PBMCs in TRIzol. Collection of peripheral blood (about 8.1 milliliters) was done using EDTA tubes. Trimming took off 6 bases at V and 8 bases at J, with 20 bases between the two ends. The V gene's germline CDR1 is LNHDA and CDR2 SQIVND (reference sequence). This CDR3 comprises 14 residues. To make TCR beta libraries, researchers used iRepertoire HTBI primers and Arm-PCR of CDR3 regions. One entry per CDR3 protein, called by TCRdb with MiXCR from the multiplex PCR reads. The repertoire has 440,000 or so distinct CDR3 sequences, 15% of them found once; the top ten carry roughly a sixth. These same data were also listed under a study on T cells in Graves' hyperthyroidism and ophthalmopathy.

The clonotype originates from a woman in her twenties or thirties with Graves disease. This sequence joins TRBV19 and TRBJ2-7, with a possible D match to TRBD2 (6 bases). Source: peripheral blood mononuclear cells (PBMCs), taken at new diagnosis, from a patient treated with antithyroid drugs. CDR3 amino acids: CASSGIAARSQQYF. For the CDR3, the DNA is TGTGCCAGTAGCGGGATAGCGGCCCGTTCACAGCAGTACTTC.